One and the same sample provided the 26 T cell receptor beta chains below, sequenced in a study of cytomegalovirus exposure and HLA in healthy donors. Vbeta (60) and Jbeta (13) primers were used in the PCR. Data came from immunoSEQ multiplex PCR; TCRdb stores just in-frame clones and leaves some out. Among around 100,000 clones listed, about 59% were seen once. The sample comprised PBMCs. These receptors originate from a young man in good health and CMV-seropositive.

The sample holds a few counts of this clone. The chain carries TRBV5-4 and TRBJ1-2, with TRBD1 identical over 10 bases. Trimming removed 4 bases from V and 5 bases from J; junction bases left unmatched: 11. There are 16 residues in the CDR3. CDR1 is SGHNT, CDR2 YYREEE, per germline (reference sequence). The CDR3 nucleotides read TGTGCCAGCAGCCCGACAGGGGGCGCGGGAGGTTATGGCTACACCTTC. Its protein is CASSPTGGAGGYGYTF.

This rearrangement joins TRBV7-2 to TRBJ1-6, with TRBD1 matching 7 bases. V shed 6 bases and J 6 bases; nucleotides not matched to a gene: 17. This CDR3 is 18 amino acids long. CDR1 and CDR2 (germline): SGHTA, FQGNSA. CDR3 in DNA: TGTGCCAGCAGAGGGGGCGCTTCTTTGGGGGATAGTAATTCACCCCTCCACTTT. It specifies CASRGGASLGDSNSPLHF.

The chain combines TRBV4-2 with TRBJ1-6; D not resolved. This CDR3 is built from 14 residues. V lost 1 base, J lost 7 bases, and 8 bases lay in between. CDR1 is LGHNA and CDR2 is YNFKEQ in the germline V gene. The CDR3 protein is CASSQAEGNSPLHF. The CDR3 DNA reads TGTGCCAGCAGCCAAGCAGAGGGAAATTCACCCCTCCACTTT.

CDR3 DNA: TGTGCCAGCAGTGCGGGCGGGTCGACTCTAGCTTTCTTT. This sequence encodes CASSAGGSTLAFF. V usage is TRBV6-5 and J usage is TRBJ1-1; D is unresolved. The V and J ends lost 5 bases and 10 bases respectively, with 17 bases between them. CDR1 and CDR2 (germline): MNHEY, SVGAGI. This CDR3 has 13 residues.

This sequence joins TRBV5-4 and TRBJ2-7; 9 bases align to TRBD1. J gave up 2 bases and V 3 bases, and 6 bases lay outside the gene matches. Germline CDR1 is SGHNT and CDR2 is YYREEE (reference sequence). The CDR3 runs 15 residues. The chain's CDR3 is CASSSRDRETYEQYF. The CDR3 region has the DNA TGTGCCAGCAGCTCCCGGGACAGGGAGACCTACGAGCAGTACTTC.

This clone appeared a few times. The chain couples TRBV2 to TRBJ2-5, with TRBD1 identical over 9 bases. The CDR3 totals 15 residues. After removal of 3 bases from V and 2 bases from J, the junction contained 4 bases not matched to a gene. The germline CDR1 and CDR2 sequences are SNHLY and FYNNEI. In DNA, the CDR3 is TGTGCCAGCAGTGAGGGACAGGGAGGACAAGAGACCCAGTACTTC. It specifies CASSEGQGGQETQYF.

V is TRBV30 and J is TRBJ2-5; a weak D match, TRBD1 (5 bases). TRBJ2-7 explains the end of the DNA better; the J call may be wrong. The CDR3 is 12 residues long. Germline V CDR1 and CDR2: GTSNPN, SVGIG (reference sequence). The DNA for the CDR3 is TGTGCCTGGAGCCCAGGGTCCCACGAGCAGTACTTC. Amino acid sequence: CAWSPGSHEQYF.

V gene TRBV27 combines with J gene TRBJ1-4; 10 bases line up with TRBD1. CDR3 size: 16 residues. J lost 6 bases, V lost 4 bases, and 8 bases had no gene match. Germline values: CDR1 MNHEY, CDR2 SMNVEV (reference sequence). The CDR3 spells CASSSPQTGGYEKLFF. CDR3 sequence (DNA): TGTGCCAGCAGTTCACCCCAGACAGGGGGCTATGAAAAACTGTTTTTT.

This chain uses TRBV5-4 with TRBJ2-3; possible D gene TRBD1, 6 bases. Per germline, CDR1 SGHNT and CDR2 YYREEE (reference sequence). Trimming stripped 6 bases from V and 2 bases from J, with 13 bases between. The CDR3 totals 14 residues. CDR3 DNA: TGTGCCAGCACCATACAGGGTGCCACAGATACGCAGTATTTT. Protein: CASTIQGATDTQYF.

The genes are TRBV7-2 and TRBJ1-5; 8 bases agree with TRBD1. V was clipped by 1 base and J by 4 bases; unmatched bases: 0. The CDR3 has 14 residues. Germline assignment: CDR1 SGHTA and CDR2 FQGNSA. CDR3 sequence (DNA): TGTGCCAGCAGCTTAGGGACAGGGAATCAGCCCCAGCATTTT. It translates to CASSLGTGNQPQHF. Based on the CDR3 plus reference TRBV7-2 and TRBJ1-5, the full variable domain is GAGVSQSPSNKVTEKGKDVELRCDPISGHTALYWYRQSLGQGLEFLIYFQGNSAPDKSGLPSDRFSAERTGGSVSTLTIQRTQQEDSAVYLCASSLGTGNQPQHFGDGTRLSIL.

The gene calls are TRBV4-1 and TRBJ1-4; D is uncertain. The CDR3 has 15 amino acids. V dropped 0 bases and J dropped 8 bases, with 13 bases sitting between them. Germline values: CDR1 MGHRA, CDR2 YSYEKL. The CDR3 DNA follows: TGCGCCAGCAGCCAAGATTGGGGAGTCGGGGAAAAACTGTTTTTT. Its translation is CASSQDWGVGEKLFF.

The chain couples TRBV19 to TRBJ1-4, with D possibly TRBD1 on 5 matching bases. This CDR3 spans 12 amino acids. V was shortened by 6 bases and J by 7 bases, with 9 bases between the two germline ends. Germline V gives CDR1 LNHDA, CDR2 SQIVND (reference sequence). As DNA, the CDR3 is TGTGCCAGTAGGGGGGGGTTTGAAAAACTGTTTTTT. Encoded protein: CASRGGFEKLFF.

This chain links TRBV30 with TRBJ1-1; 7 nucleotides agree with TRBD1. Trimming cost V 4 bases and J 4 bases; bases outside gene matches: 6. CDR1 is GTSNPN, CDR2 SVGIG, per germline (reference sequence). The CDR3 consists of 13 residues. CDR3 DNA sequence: TGTGCCTGGAACAGGGGTCTCGGCACTGAAGCTTTCTTT. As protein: CAWNRGLGTEAFF.

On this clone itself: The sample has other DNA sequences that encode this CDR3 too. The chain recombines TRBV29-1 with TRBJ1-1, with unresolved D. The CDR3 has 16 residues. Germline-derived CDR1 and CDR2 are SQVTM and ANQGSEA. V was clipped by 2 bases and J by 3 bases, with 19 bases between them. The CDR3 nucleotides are TGCAGCGTTGAACATCTAGTCGGGGTTAGGGACACTGAAGCTTTCTTT. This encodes CSVEHLVGVRDTEAFF. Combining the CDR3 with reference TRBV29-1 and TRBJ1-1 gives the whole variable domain SAVISQKPSRDICQRGTSLTIQCQVDSQVTMMFWYRQQPGQSLTLIATANQGSEATYESGFVIDKFPISRPNLTFSTLTVSNMSPEDSSIYLCSVEHLVGVRDTEAFFGQGTRLTVV.

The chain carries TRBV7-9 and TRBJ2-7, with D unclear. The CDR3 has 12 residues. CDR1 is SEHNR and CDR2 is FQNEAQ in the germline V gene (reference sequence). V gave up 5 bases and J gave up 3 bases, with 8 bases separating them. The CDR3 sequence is CASSPTSYEQYF. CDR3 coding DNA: TGTGCCAGCAGCCCAACAAGCTACGAGCAGTACTTC.

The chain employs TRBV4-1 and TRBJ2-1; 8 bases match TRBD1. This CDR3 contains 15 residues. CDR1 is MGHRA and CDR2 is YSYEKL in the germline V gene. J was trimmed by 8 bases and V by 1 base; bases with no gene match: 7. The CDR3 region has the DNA TGCGCCAGCAGCCAAGGGACAGGGTCGGATGATGAGCAGTTCTTC. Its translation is CASSQGTGSDDEQFF.

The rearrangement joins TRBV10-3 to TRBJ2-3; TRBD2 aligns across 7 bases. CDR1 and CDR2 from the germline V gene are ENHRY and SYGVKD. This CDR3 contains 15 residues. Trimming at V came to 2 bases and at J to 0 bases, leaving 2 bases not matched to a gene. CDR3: CAISEGGVSTDTQYF. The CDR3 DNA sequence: TGTGCCATCAGTGAGGGGGGGGTTAGCACAGATACGCAGTATTTT.

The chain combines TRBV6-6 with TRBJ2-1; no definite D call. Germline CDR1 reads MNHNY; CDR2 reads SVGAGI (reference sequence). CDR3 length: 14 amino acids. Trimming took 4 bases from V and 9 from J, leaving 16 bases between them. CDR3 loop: CASSLPASLGEQFF. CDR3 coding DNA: TGTGCCAGCAGTTTGCCCGCGTCTCTAGGTGAGCAGTTCTTC.

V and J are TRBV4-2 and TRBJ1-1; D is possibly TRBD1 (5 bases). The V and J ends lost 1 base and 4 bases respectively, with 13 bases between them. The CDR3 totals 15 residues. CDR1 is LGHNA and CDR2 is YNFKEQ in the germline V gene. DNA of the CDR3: TGTGCCAGCAGCCAAGTAGGCAGGGAGGGCACTGAAGCTTTCTTT. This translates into CASSQVGREGTEAFF.

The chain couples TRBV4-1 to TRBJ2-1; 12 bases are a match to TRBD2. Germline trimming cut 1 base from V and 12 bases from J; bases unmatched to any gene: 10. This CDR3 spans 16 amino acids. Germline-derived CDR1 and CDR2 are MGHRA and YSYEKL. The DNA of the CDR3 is TGCGCCAGCAGCCAAGTGCCTAGCGGGGGGGCAGATGGGCAGTTCTTC. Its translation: CASSQVPSGGADGQFF.

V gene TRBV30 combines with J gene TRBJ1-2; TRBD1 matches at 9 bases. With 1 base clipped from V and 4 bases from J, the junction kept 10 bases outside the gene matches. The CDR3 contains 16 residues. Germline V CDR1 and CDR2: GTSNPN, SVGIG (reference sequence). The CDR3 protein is CAWSGPNPGQGYGYTF. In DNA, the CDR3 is TGTGCCTGGAGTGGACCAAATCCGGGACAGGGCTATGGCTACACCTTC.

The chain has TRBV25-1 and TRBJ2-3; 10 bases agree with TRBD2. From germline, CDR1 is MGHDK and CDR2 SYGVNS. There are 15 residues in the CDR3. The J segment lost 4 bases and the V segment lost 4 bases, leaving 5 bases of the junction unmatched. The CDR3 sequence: CASSVSGGAADTQYF. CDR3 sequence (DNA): TGTGCCAGCAGTGTGAGCGGGGGGGCGGCAGATACGCAGTATTTT. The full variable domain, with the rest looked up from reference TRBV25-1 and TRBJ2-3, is EADIYQTPRYLVIGTGKKITLECSQTMGHDKMYWYQQDPGMELHLIHYSYGVNSTEKGDLSSESTVSRIRTEHFPLTLESARPSHTSQYLCASSVSGGAADTQYFGPGTRLTVL.

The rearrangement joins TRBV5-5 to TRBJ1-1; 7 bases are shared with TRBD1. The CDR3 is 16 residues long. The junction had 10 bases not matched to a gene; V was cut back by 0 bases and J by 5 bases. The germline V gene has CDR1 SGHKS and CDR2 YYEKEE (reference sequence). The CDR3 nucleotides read TGTGCCAGCAGCTTGGACCCCACTGAGGGGGCGACTGAAGCTTTCTTT. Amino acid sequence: CASSLDPTEGATEAFF.

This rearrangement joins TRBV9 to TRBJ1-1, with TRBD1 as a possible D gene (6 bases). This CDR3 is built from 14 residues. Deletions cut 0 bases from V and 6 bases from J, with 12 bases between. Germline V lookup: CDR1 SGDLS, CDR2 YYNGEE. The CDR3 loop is CASSVAGRGSEAFF. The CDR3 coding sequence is TGTGCCAGCAGCGTAGCGGGCAGGGGATCTGAAGCTTTCTTT.

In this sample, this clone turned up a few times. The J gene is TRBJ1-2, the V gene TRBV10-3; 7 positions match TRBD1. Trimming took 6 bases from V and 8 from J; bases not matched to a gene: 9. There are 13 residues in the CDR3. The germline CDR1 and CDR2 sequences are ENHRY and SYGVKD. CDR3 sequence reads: CAISRTGPGGYTF. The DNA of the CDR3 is TGTGCCATCAGCCGGACAGGCCCCGGAGGCTACACCTTC.

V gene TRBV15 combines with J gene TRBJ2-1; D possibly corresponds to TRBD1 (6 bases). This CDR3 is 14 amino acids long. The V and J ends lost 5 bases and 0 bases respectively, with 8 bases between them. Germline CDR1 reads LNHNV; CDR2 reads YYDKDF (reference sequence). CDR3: CATSLGASYNEQFF. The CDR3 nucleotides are TGTGCCACCAGCCTGGGGGCCTCCTACAATGAGCAGTTCTTC. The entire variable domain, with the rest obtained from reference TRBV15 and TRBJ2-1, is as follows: DAMVIQNPRYQVTQFGKPVTLSCSQTLNHNVMYWYQQKSSQAPKLLFHYYDKDFNNEADTPDNFQSRRPNTSFCFLDIRSPGLGDTAMYLCATSLGASYNEQFFGPGTRLTVL.